These 23 T cell receptor beta chains were sequenced from one sample in a study of OX40 agonist ivuxolimab in advanced cancers. Profiled with immunoSEQ multiplex PCR; TCRdb holds only in-frame clones, not every one. The sample contains fewer than 35,000 clones, roughly nine tenths of which appear only once. Sequencing used CD4+ or CD8+ T cells sorted from blood, obtained in a trial of the OX40 agonist ivuxolimab. The source is an adult with an advanced solid tumor such as melanoma, head and neck, liver or kidney cancer.

This CDR3 reads CASSSIEQGWTGELFF. The CDR3, as DNA: TGTGCCAGCAGCTCTATTGAACAGGGGTGGACCGGGGAGCTGTTTTTT. V gene TRBV4-2 combines with J gene TRBJ2-2; 7 nucleotides match TRBD1. This CDR3 contains 16 residues. CDR1 and CDR2 from the germline V gene are LGHNA and YNFKEQ. V dropped 5 bases and J dropped 5; count of bases not matched to a gene: 11.

The chain is built from TRBV14 and TRBJ1-2, with D possibly matching TRBD1 (6 bases). Germline CDR1 SGHDN, CDR2 FVKESK. Trimming removed 4 bases from V and 5 bases from J, with 17 bases in between. CDR3 length: 15 residues. CDR3 coding DNA: TGTGCCAGCAGCCTGGAAACGGGACAAAAGTATGGCTACACCTTC. It encodes CASSLETGQKYGYTF.

This sequence joins TRBV14 and TRBJ1-3; tentatively, D is TRBD1 (5 bases). In germline, CDR1 is SGHDN, CDR2 FVKESK. The germline V and J ends were trimmed by 0 bases and 3 bases, with 9 bases remaining between them. CDR3 size: 15 residues. CDR3 sequence: CASSQDRVFGNTIYF. The CDR3 nucleotides read TGTGCCAGCAGCCAAGACAGGGTATTTGGAAACACCATATATTTT.

This clone was seen a single time. J is TRBJ2-1 and V is TRBV18, with TRBD2 matching over 11 bases. Per germline, CDR1 KGHSH and CDR2 LQKENI. The CDR3 totals 15 residues. Trimming took 3 bases from V and 5 from J; bases not matched to a gene: 3. The CDR3 protein is CASSPTSGRDNEQFF. The CDR3 DNA is TGTGCCAGCTCACCTACTAGCGGGAGAGACAATGAGCAGTTCTTC.

The chain joins TRBV5-4 to TRBJ2-2; 11 nucleotides agree with TRBD2. The CDR3 length is 16 residues. Germline-derived CDR1 and CDR2 are SGHNT and YYREEE (reference sequence). Trimming at V came to 4 bases and at J to 1 base, leaving 3 bases not matched to a gene. The CDR3 is CASSAGTSGNTGELFF. CDR3 sequence (DNA): TGTGCCAGCAGCGCCGGGACTAGCGGGAACACCGGGGAGCTGTTTTTT.

The chain carries TRBV7-9 and TRBJ2-2; D not resolved. The CDR3 length is 14 residues. V lost 5 bases and J lost 7, with 14 bases in between. CDR1 is SEHNR and CDR2 is FQNEAQ in the germline V gene (reference sequence). The CDR3 DNA follows: TGTGCCAGCAGCCCTGATCTTGGGCGCGGGGAGCTGTTTTTT. This sequence encodes CASSPDLGRGELFF.

The CDR3 coding sequence is TGTGCCAGTAGTACCCTAGCGGCTAGCACAGATACGCAGTATTTT. Translating gives CASSTLAASTDTQYF. The chain recombines TRBV19 with TRBJ2-3; 7 bases are a match to TRBD2. V shed 4 bases and J 0 bases; nucleotides not matched to a gene: 4. The CDR3 spans 15 residues. CDR1 and CDR2 (germline): LNHDA, SQIVND (reference sequence).

The rearrangement links TRBV9 to TRBJ2-5; 8 nucleotides align to TRBD2. In germline, CDR1 is SGDLS, CDR2 YYNGEE. The V gene end was trimmed by 0 bases and the J gene end by 5 bases; junction bases not matched to a gene: 6. The CDR3 runs 15 residues. CDR3 in DNA: TGTGCCAGCAGCGTAGCTGGGACTAGAGGCGAGACCCAGTACTTC. Translating gives CASSVAGTRGETQYF.

J is TRBJ2-1 and V is TRBV11-3; D uncertain. The CDR3 is 14 amino acids. In germline, CDR1 is SGHNT, CDR2 YENEEA. V gave up 3 bases and J gave up 8 bases, with 14 bases separating them. The CDR3 coding sequence is TGTGCCAGCAGCTTGGCGAGGTATACCGATGAGCAGTTCTTC. Its protein is CASSLARYTDEQFF.

The rearrangement uses TRBV19 and TRBJ2-5; TRBD1 is a possible D gene (5 bases). The CDR3 runs 14 residues. V was shortened by 4 bases and J by 4 bases, with 13 bases between the two germline ends. Germline V gives CDR1 LNHDA, CDR2 SQIVND (reference sequence). In DNA, the CDR3 is TGTGCCAGTAGTAATGCAGGGTGGGGAGAGACCCAGTACTTC. It yields the protein CASSNAGWGETQYF. The variable domain in full, completed from reference TRBV19 and TRBJ2-5, reads DGGITQSPKYLFRKEGQNVTLSCEQNLNHDAMYWYRQDPGQGLRLIYYSQIVNDFQKGDIAEGYSVSREKKESFPLTVTSAQKNPTAFYLCASSNAGWGETQYFGPGTRLLVL.

This clone came up a few times. The V gene is TRBV28, the J gene TRBJ2-1, with D possibly matching TRBD2 (6 bases). The CDR3 extends over 17 amino acids. Trimming removed 5 bases at V and 5 bases at J, with 22 bases between. CDR1 and CDR2 (germline): MDHEN, SYDVKM. Here the CDR3 DNA reads TGTGCCAGCAGTACGAAATTAGCGGCAGGGAAGAACAATGAGCAGTTCTTC. Residues: CASSTKLAAGKNNEQFF.

The rearrangement links TRBV5-6 to TRBJ1-2; 7 positions agree with TRBD1. CDR1 and CDR2 (germline): SGHDT, YYEEEE. V was pared by 6 bases and J by 4 bases, with 6 bases of the junction left unmatched. The CDR3 runs to 13 residues. This chain's CDR3 is CASTRQGGYGYTF. CDR3 bases: TGTGCCAGCACCCGACAGGGAGGCTATGGCTACACCTTC.

The gene calls are TRBV11-2 and TRBJ2-1; the D gene is possibly TRBD2 (6 bases). Germline V gene sequence: CDR1 SGHAT, CDR2 FQNNGV. The V end lost 5 bases, the J end lost 16 bases, and 33 bases lay between the germline ends. CDR3 length: 17 residues. CDR3 sequence reads: CASSQILTGTYYSPGFF. The CDR3 region has the DNA TGTGCCAGCAGCCAGATCTTGACCGGGACTTACTACTCCCCAGGCTTCTTC.

The chain recombines TRBV5-1 with TRBJ1-4; TRBD1 aligns across 7 bases. This CDR3 spans 15 amino acids. Germline V gene data show CDR1 as SGHRS and CDR2 as YFSETQ. Losses at the gene ends were 2 bases for V and 0 bases for J; bases not matched to a gene: 1. In DNA, the CDR3 is TGCGCCAGCAGCTTAGGACAGGCAACTAATGAAAAACTGTTTTTT. Translation gives CASSLGQATNEKLFF.

The V call is TRBV28, the J call TRBJ1-4; TRBD1 agrees at 9 bases. Germline lookup yields CDR1 MDHEN and CDR2 SYDVKM. This CDR3 contains 14 residues. V lost 5 bases, J lost 6 bases, and 4 bases stayed unmatched. CDR3 residues: CASSRTGGYEKLFF. The CDR3 DNA follows: TGTGCCAGCAGTCGTACAGGGGGCTATGAAAAACTGTTTTTT.

The chain uses TRBV4-2 and TRBJ2-7; D might be TRBD2 (6 bases). The CDR3 consists of 14 residues. Germline V CDR1 and CDR2: LGHNA, YNFKEQ. The V and J ends lost 4 bases and 2 bases respectively, with 12 bases between them. CDR3 in DNA: TGTGCCAGCAGCCGGGCGGGATCACCCTACGAGCAGTACTTC. Amino acid sequence: CASSRAGSPYEQYF.

The J gene is TRBJ2-1, the V gene TRBV7-8; D gene unclear. The germline V gene has CDR1 SGHVS and CDR2 FQNEAQ. V dropped 4 bases and J dropped 12 bases, with 13 bases sitting between them. The CDR3 loop spans 12 amino acids. CDR3 nucleotide sequence: TGTGCCAGCAGCTGGATAGTCGATGCGCAGTTCTTC. It specifies CASSWIVDAQFF.

The chain carries TRBV30 and TRBJ2-5, with TRBD2 matching 14 bases. Germline values: CDR1 GTSNPN, CDR2 SVGIG (reference sequence). V trimming: 4 bases; J trimming: 12 bases; junction bases outside the gene matches: 10. This CDR3 spans 14 amino acids. The CDR3 protein is CAWTAGTSGSPKYF. The DNA of the CDR3 is TGTGCCTGGACTGCCGGGACTAGCGGGAGTCCCAAGTACTTC.

This sequence joins TRBV11-3 and TRBJ1-1, with 7 positions matching TRBD1. The CDR3 spans 13 residues. J gave up 4 bases and V 4 bases, and 3 bases lay outside the gene matches. CDR1 SGHNT and CDR2 YENEEA come from the germline V gene. The CDR3 protein is CASSSGGRTEAFF. DNA of the CDR3: TGTGCCAGCAGCTCAGGGGGACGCACTGAAGCTTTCTTT.

V and J are TRBV21-1 and TRBJ2-1. TRBV21-1 is described as a pseudogene. The CDR3 has 13 residues. The CDR3 coding sequence is TGTGCCAGCAGCAAAGTGGGCTACAATGAGCAGTTCTTC. This encodes CASSKVGYNEQFF.

V gene TRBV28 combines with J gene TRBJ1-2, with unresolved D. The germline V gene encodes CDR1 MDHEN and CDR2 SYDVKM. The CDR3 runs to 16 residues. V shed 6 bases and J shed 2 bases, with 19 bases lying between them. Here the CDR3 reads CASSLNPPSGNYGYTF. The CDR3 region has the DNA TGTGCCAGCAGCTTAAATCCTCCTAGTGGGAACTATGGCTACACCTTC.

The chain joins TRBV27 to TRBJ2-3; TRBD2 matches at 12 bases. The germline gives CDR1 MNHEY, CDR2 SMNVEV (reference sequence). V lost 7 bases to trimming and J lost 5 bases; unmatched junction nucleotides: 13. This CDR3 has 17 amino acids. The CDR3 DNA follows: TGTGCCAGCACGAGGAAAGGACTAGCGGGAACTCGAGATACGCAGTATTTT. This sequence encodes CASTRKGLAGTRDTQYF.

The CDR3 bases are TGTGCCAGCAGGGAGACCGCAGATACGCAGTATTTT. Its protein product is CASRETADTQYF. The chain is built from TRBV6-1 and TRBJ2-3, with D unclear. Per the germline V gene, CDR1 is MNHNS and CDR2 is SASEGT. The CDR3 spans 12 residues. V lost 6 bases and J lost 4, with 8 bases in between.